The 8 T cell receptor beta chains below all came from one sample that was sequenced in a study of control samples from healthy donors and cancer patients. TCRdb's copy holds only in-frame clones and misses some; the assay was immunoSEQ multiplex PCR. The table has 150,000 or so clones, 80% to 90% seen once. The source material was blood. Source of these receptors: a woman in her twenties or thirties in good health.

The chain recombines TRBV5-6 with TRBJ1-1; D gene uncertain. This CDR3 comprises 12 residues. The V and J ends lost 6 bases and 4 bases respectively, with 10 bases between them. The germline gives CDR1 SGHDT, CDR2 YYEEEE. CDR3 region: CASNADGTEAFF. CDR3 DNA: TGTGCCAGCAACGCAGACGGCACTGAAGCTTTCTTT.

V is TRBV18 and J is TRBJ2-5; no clear D. The V and J ends lost 6 bases and 0 bases respectively, with 8 bases between them. The CDR3 has 13 residues. From germline, CDR1 is KGHSH and CDR2 LQKENI. The CDR3 loop is CASSLQYQETQYF. Written as DNA, the CDR3 is TGTGCCAGCTCCCTCCAGTACCAAGAGACCCAGTACTTC.

CDR3 in amino acids: CASSRRRRGTGGDTGELFF. The DNA for the CDR3 is TGTGCCAGCAGCAGAAGGCGGAGAGGGACAGGGGGAGACACCGGGGAGCTGTTTTTT. This chain joins TRBV5-4 and TRBJ2-2, with 11 bases aligning to TRBD1. From germline, CDR1 is SGHNT and CDR2 YYREEE (reference sequence). The V gene end was trimmed by 4 bases and the J gene end by 3 bases; junction bases not matched to a gene: 14. The length of the CDR3 is 19 residues.

CDR3 sequence reads: CASSPRGDANTGELFF. The CDR3 DNA follows: TGTGCCAGCAGCCCTCGGGGGGACGCGAACACCGGGGAGCTGTTTTTT. The chain carries TRBV9 and TRBJ2-2, with 7 nucleotides matching TRBD2. Germline lookup yields CDR1 SGDLS and CDR2 YYNGEE. The CDR3 runs 16 residues. J was trimmed by 0 bases and V by 4 bases; bases with no gene match: 6.

The V call is TRBV18, the J call TRBJ2-5, with no clear D. Germline lookup yields CDR1 KGHSH and CDR2 LQKENI. V lost 5 bases and J lost 2, with 3 bases in between. The CDR3 has 11 residues. In nucleotides, the CDR3 is TGTGCCAGCTCAGGACAAGAGACCCAGTACTTC. It encodes CASSGQETQYF.

The rearrangement uses TRBV7-2 and TRBJ1-5; 8 bases align to TRBD1. V trimming: 3 bases; J trimming: 6 bases; junction bases outside the gene matches: 7. CDR1 is SGHTA and CDR2 is FQGNSA in the germline V gene. The CDR3 loop spans 15 amino acids. The CDR3 is CASSFSTGTGQPQHF. The CDR3 DNA sequence: TGTGCCAGCAGCTTTAGTACCGGGACAGGTCAGCCCCAGCATTTT.

The CDR3 is CASSLNRGHGYTF. The CDR3 DNA reads as TGTGCCAGCAGTTTAAACAGGGGCCATGGCTACACCTTC. The rearrangement uses TRBV27 and TRBJ1-2, with TRBD1 matching 7 bases. With 2 bases clipped from V and 6 bases from J, the junction kept 3 bases outside the gene matches. The CDR3 has 13 residues. Germline CDR1 MNHEY, CDR2 SMNVEV (reference sequence).

The rearrangement joins TRBV5-1 to TRBJ2-2; 11 bases align to TRBD1. V shed 3 bases, J shed 9 bases, and the junction held 7 bases outside the gene matches. CDR3 size: 15 residues. Germline V gives CDR1 SGHRS, CDR2 YFSETQ. CDR3 nucleotide sequence: TGCGCCAGCAGCTCGGGGACAGGGGGTATGAGGGAGCTGTTTTTT. Translating gives CASSSGTGGMRELFF.